Detailed here is one T cell receptor (beta chain). This CDR3 has 18 amino acids. Looked up from germline, CDR1 is SGHTA and CDR2 is FQGNSA. V trimming: 5 bases; J trimming: 4 bases; junction bases outside the gene matches: 11. In the source study's methods: From reference gene primer amplification, estimates of nucleated cell counts were derived. Using immunoSEQ multiplex PCR, the repertoire was profiled, and TCRdb retains in-frame clones only, with some absent. The D gene and trimming were derived from the DNA, and the V and J assignments and clone size from that table. The sample includes approximately 26,000 clones, around 89% of them seen just once. The data originate from a study of blood T cell repertoires in COVID-19. In the study overall: Some COVID-19 samples were acute and others convalescent; all came from the United States, Italy and Spain.

V and J are TRBV7-2 and TRBJ2-3, with TRBD2 identical over 14 bases. The sequenced material came from peripheral blood. The TCR was taken from a woman aged 55-70 years with active COVID-19. The CDR3 protein is CASSTGTSGSVWADTQYF. DNA for the CDR3: TGTGCCAGCAGCACAGGGACTAGCGGGAGTGTGTGGGCAGATACGCAGTATTTT. The variable domain in full, completed from reference TRBV7-2 and TRBJ2-3, reads GAGVSQSPSNKVTEKGKDVELRCDPISGHTALYWYRQSLGQGLEFLIYFQGNSAPDKSGLPSDRFSAERTGGSVSTLTIQRTQQEDSAVYLCASSTGTSGSVWADTQYFGPGTRLTVL.